This paragraph reports one TCR beta chain. Its target antigen remains unknown. Qualities for individual bases were not recorded, and no much larger clone is one base off. The library was generated by RACE. The sample was run on a NextSeq 500. Library preparation attached unique molecular identifiers to individual cDNA molecules for quantitative, reproducible TCR counting. Both TCR alpha and TCR beta chains were sequenced from each blood RNA sample. The paper's data handling went like this. The median number of TCRs per sample was around 100,000, ranging from 23,224 to 690,600. The Decombinator software suite was used to annotate V, J and CDR3 in the TCR reads. Every sample was subsampled to the same number of TCRs (28,000) for the PS versus PT1 abundance plots. TCRs were defined as expanded if absent before sensitization and observed at least eight times at the 2-week time point. The public reads were run again by TCRdb, first through fastp at Q25 and then through MiXCR, and only productive beta chains were kept. Under each unique CDR3 protein, matching rows form one entry showing the most common genes and DNA. The V and J calls were not made by the authors but by TCRdb's processing. Recorded for this sample are 100,000 or so distinct CDR3 sequences; around 10% of them occurred a single time. Around 2.2% of the sample is held by the ten biggest clonotypes.

These data originate in a study of human T cells and chemical hapten exposure (dated by TCRdb to the early 2020s). The study in broad terms: For sensitization, 2% DPC in acetone was applied to a 2 cm by 2 cm area of upper inner arm skin. Patients additionally received weekly therapeutic DPC doses to the scalp throughout the roughly 25-week study period. Patch testing was performed on the upper back with Finn chambers containing 0.01% DPC, and the patch tests were scored after 6 days according to International Contact Dermatitis Research Group standards. Most of the patients in the cohort were female, and the cohort covered alopecia areata with under or over 50% scalp involvement, alopecia totalis and alopecia universalis. The libraries were sequenced as a pool, and the TCR yield per sample differed mostly because of small variations in library volumes within the pool. This study followed changes in the peripheral blood TCR repertoire in vivo during primary and secondary sensitization of alopecia patients to the hapten diphenylcyclopropenone (DPC). Patient blood was sampled pre-sensitization (week 0) and at 2, 6 and about 24 weeks after DPC sensitization. Blood for TCR sequencing was provided by twenty-nine alopecia patients at one to four time points (pre-sensitization, 2, 6 and 24 weeks).

In the germline V gene, CDR1 corresponds to SQVTM and CDR2 to ANQGSEA. Including the terminal cysteine and phenylalanine, the CDR3 comprises 14 residues. The only DNA kept is the CDR3, 42 bases in frame from the first base. At the junction V is shortened by 4 bases and J by 3 bases; bases outside the gene matches: 6. Study-level results and caveats: Because every patient had alopecia, a presumed autoimmune disease, the patients' immune response might differ from that of healthy individuals. DPC sensitization did not change how many TCRs were above 1 in 1000 frequency, and no evidence was found of alterations in global repertoire structure. The number of PT1 expanded TCRs positively correlated with patch test score, significant at thresholds 8, 16 and 32 but not 4. Significantly more large CDR3 similarity clusters were formed by expanded TCRs than by pre-sensitization or healthy control sets, consistent with antigen-driven responses. After repeated subsampling, the strength of the expansion versus patch-test correlation and the threshold at which it became significant changed.

The time point label, read with the paper, signifies: patch test 2, 6 weeks after DPC sensitization. The sample's treatment or condition label is to be understood as: therapeutic diphenylcyclopropenone sensitization with weekly scalp DPC. At every patch-test visit, the blood draw took place before the patch test was put on. Patients were considered eligible if aged 18 to 70, diagnosed with alopecia and deemed suitable for DPC therapy, and patients were excluded if pregnant. Total RNA was isolated from unfractionated whole blood collected in Tempus Blood RNA tubes. Sample: whole blood, taken in connection with sensitization to the hapten diphenylcyclopropenone (DPC). This sequence originates from a man aged 40-49 years with alopecia areata. Some clones in this sample may be carry-over from other donors' samples. The chain joins TRBV29-1 to TRBJ1-2; 9 bases in between match TRBD1. The nucleotide sequence reads TGCAGCGTTGGGGGGGGACAGGGCTACTATGGCTACACCTTC. It codes for CSVGGGQGYYGYTF. Full variable domain (CDR3 extended with the reference TRBV29-1 and TRBJ1-2 proteins): SAVISQKPSRDICQRGTSLTIQCQVDSQVTMMFWYRQQPGQSLTLIATANQGSEATYESGFVIDKFPISRPNLTFSTLTVSNMSPEDSSIYLCSVGGGQGYYGYTFGSGTRLTVV.